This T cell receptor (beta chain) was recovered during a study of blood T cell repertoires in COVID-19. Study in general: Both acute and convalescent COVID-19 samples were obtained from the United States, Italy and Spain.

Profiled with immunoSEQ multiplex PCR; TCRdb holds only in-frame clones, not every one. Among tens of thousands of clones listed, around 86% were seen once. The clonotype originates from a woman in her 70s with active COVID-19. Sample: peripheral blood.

CDR3 bases: TGTGCCAGCACCGGACAGGGGCTCAATGAGCAGTTCTTC. This codes for CASTGQGLNEQFF. V gene TRBV2 combines with J gene TRBJ2-1; 9 bases map to TRBD1. The CDR3 totals 13 residues. CDR1 SNHLY and CDR2 FYNNEI come from the germline V gene. V gave up 7 bases and J gave up 6 bases; unmatched junction bases: 4. Full variable domain (remainder filled in from reference TRBV2 and TRBJ2-1): EPEVTQTPSHQVTQMGQEVILRCVPISNHLYFYWYRQILGQKVEFLVSFYNNEISEKSEIFDDQFSVERPDGSNFTLKIRSTKLEDSAMYFCASTGQGLNEQFFGPGTRLTVL.